Listed below are T cell receptor beta chains from one sample, sequenced in a study of T-cell memory formation after mild COVID-19. One entry per CDR3 protein, called by TCRdb with MiXCR from the 5' RACE reads. The table has about 390,000 distinct CDR3 sequences, about 16% seen once; the top ten hold 20% to 25%. The source material was PBMCs or a T cell subset sorted from them (not recorded which). The receptor set was obtained from a man in his late teens or twenties who had mild COVID-19 (a few samples of this study predate the infection). Cell type and time point are not known. Each CDR3 is given with its conserved first and last residue. Each record gives: CDR3 protein, CDR3 DNA, D gene, clone size, J gene, V gene. D genes are given only for firm matches. For some rows the clone size is stated as once, few or many, or as a class when expanded; others skip it.

CDR3 protein: CASSPRGRGYGYTF
CDR3 DNA: TGTGCCAGCAGCCCAAGGGGGCGTGGCTATGGCTACACCTTC
D gene: TRBD1
clone size: NA
J gene: TRBJ1-2
V gene: TRBV7-2

CDR3 protein: CASSQQGKSNQPQHF
CDR3 DNA: TGCGCCAGCAGCCAACAGGGAAAGAGCAATCAGCCCCAGCATTTT
D gene: NA
clone size: NA
J gene: TRBJ1-5
V gene: TRBV4-1

CDR3 protein: CASSPVGTGYNEQFF
CDR3 DNA: TGCGCCAGCAGCCCCGTTGGGACAGGGTACAATGAGCAGTTCTTC
D gene: TRBD1
clone size: many
J gene: TRBJ2-1
V gene: TRBV4-3

CDR3 protein: CASSEGVHTEAFF
CDR3 DNA: TGTGCCAGCAGTGAAGGGGTTCACACTGAAGCTTTCTTT
D gene: NA
clone size: few
J gene: TRBJ1-1
V gene: TRBV25-1

CDR3 protein: CASRQASSYEQYF
CDR3 DNA: TGCGCCAGCAGACAGGCGAGCTCCTACGAGCAGTACTTC
D gene: NA
clone size: many
J gene: TRBJ2-7
V gene: TRBV5-1

CDR3 protein: CATSGPGGGLQETQYF
CDR3 DNA: TGTGCCACCAGTGGCCCCGGGGGGGGACTCCAAGAGACCCAGTACTTC
D gene: TRBD2
clone size: NA
J gene: TRBJ2-5
V gene: TRBV24-1

CDR3 protein: CASSSRDSRGSYTF
CDR3 DNA: TGTGCCAGCAGCTCTCGGGACAGCCGGGGAAGCTACACCTTC
D gene: TRBD1
clone size: NA
J gene: TRBJ1-2
V gene: TRBV7-2

CDR3 protein: CASSVAPAKRGVSDTQYF
CDR3 DNA: TGTGCCAGCAGCGTCGCACCCGCAAAGCGGGGGGTTTCAGATACGCAGTATTTT
D gene: TRBD2
clone size: few
J gene: TRBJ2-3
V gene: TRBV9

CDR3 protein: CASSFRGSTTEAFF
CDR3 DNA: TGTGCCAGCAGTTTCAGAGGTTCGACCACTGAAGCTTTCTTT
D gene: NA
clone size: few
J gene: TRBJ1-1
V gene: TRBV12-3/TRBV12-4

CDR3 protein: CASSGQANTEAFF
CDR3 DNA: TGCGCCAGCAGCGGTCAGGCGAACACTGAAGCTTTCTTT
D gene: NA
clone size: NA
J gene: TRBJ1-1
V gene: TRBV5-1

CDR3 protein: CASSRGGQGARGYTF
CDR3 DNA: TGTGCCAGCAGTCGAGGCGGACAGGGGGCGCGGGGCTACACCTTC
D gene: TRBD1
clone size: NA
J gene: TRBJ1-2
V gene: TRBV27

CDR3 protein: CASSAWTGRGYTF
CDR3 DNA: TGTGCCAGCAGCGCTTGGACAGGGAGAGGCTACACCTTC
D gene: TRBD1
clone size: many
J gene: TRBJ1-2
V gene: TRBV9

CDR3 protein: CAWSPPGQDNEKLFF
CDR3 DNA: TGTGCCTGGAGTCCACCGGGACAGGATAATGAAAAACTGTTTTTT
D gene: TRBD1
clone size: NA
J gene: TRBJ1-4
V gene: TRBV30

CDR3 protein: CSVADGGAGQPQHF
CDR3 DNA: TGCAGCGTTGCCGACGGGGGCGCGGGACAGCCCCAGCATTTT
D gene: NA
clone size: few
J gene: TRBJ1-5
V gene: TRBV29-1

CDR3 protein: CASSSTSVSTDTQYF
CDR3 DNA: TGTGCCAGCAGCTCGACTAGCGTGAGCACAGATACGCAGTATTTT
D gene: TRBD2
clone size: NA
J gene: TRBJ2-3
V gene: TRBV7-3

CDR3 protein: CASSPGQGSRPQHF
CDR3 DNA: TGTGCCAGCAGCCCGGGACAAGGTTCGCGGCCCCAGCATTTT
D gene: NA
clone size: NA
J gene: TRBJ1-5
V gene: TRBV27

CDR3 protein: CAISDASGGRSTQYF
CDR3 DNA: TGTGCCATCAGTGACGCTAGCGGGGGGCGGAGTACGCAGTATTTT
D gene: TRBD2
clone size: NA
J gene: TRBJ2-3
V gene: TRBV10-3

CDR3 protein: CATSPGLTDTQYF
CDR3 DNA: TGTGCCACCTCTCCGGGACTAACGGATACGCAGTATTTT
D gene: TRBD2
clone size: NA
J gene: TRBJ2-3
V gene: TRBV19

CDR3 protein: CASSHPGQGSPLHF
CDR3 DNA: TGCGCCAGCAGCCATCCGGGACAGGGTTCACCCCTCCACTTT
D gene: TRBD1
clone size: NA
J gene: TRBJ1-6
V gene: TRBV4-3

CDR3 protein: CASSQFEGAGDEQFF
CDR3 DNA: TGCGCCAGCAGCCAATTCGAGGGGGCCGGCGATGAGCAGTTCTTC
D gene: TRBD1
clone size: NA
J gene: TRBJ2-1
V gene: TRBV4-3

CDR3 protein: CASSLRTGVVETQYF
CDR3 DNA: TGTGCCAGCAGTCTCCGGACAGGGGTGGTGGAGACCCAGTACTTC
D gene: TRBD1
clone size: NA
J gene: TRBJ2-5
V gene: TRBV27

CDR3 protein: CASSLDTSGNTIYF
CDR3 DNA: TGCGCCAGCAGCTTGGACACCTCTGGAAACACCATATATTTT
D gene: NA
clone size: many
J gene: TRBJ1-3
V gene: TRBV5-1

CDR3 protein: CASALGNSYEQYF
CDR3 DNA: TGTGCTAGTGCCTTGGGGAACTCCTACGAGCAGTACTTC
D gene: NA
clone size: many
J gene: TRBJ2-7
V gene: TRBV12-5

CDR3 protein: CASSIDLPTGTGAEGYTF
CDR3 DNA: TGTGCCAGTAGTATAGACCTCCCCACAGGGACGGGAGCGGAAGGCTACACCTTC
D gene: NA
clone size: few
J gene: TRBJ1-2
V gene: TRBV19

CDR3 protein: CATSPSQGRGPTDTQYF
CDR3 DNA: TGTGCCACCAGTCCATCCCAGGGGCGGGGGCCCACAGATACGCAGTATTTT
D gene: NA
clone size: few
J gene: TRBJ2-3
V gene: TRBV24-1

CDR3 protein: CASSEFRGQGSEQFF
CDR3 DNA: TGTGCCAGCAGTGAATTTCGTGGACAGGGGTCTGAGCAGTTCTTC
D gene: TRBD1
clone size: NA
J gene: TRBJ2-1
V gene: TRBV25-1

CDR3 protein: CASSSLTGGEAFF
CDR3 DNA: TGTGCCAGCAGCTCTCTGACAGGGGGAGAAGCTTTCTTT
D gene: TRBD1
clone size: few
J gene: TRBJ1-1
V gene: TRBV7-3

CDR3 protein: CASSLWPGDYNYGYTF
CDR3 DNA: TGTGCCAGCAGCCTCTGGCCGGGAGATTATAACTATGGCTACACCTTC
D gene: NA
clone size: NA
J gene: TRBJ1-2
V gene: TRBV7-9

CDR3 protein: CASSYSILEGESYEQYF
CDR3 DNA: TGTGCCAGCAGTTACTCGATCCTTGAGGGGGAGTCCTACGAGCAGTACTTC
D gene: NA
clone size: few
J gene: TRBJ2-7
V gene: TRBV6-2/TRBV6-3

CDR3 protein: CASSLGGTPGEGYTF
CDR3 DNA: TGTGCCAGCAGCTTGGGCGGCACGCCAGGGGAGGGCTACACCTTC
D gene: NA
clone size: few
J gene: TRBJ1-2
V gene: TRBV7-9

CDR3 protein: CATSRSLTGAGDTQYF
CDR3 DNA: TGTGCCACCAGCAGATCCCTCACAGGGGCGGGAGATACGCAGTATTTT
D gene: TRBD1
clone size: many
J gene: TRBJ2-3
V gene: TRBV15

CDR3 protein: CASSPARGWTEAFF
CDR3 DNA: TGTGCCAGCAGCCCGGCCAGGGGGTGGACTGAAGCTTTCTTT
D gene: TRBD1
clone size: NA
J gene: TRBJ1-1
V gene: TRBV7-2

CDR3 protein: CATSRGEYTGELFF
CDR3 DNA: TGTGCCACCAGCAGAGGGGAGTACACCGGGGAGCTGTTTTTT
D gene: NA
clone size: few
J gene: TRBJ2-2
V gene: TRBV15

CDR3 protein: CASKGPINSPLHF
CDR3 DNA: TGTGCCAGCAAGGGACCGATTAATTCACCCCTCCACTTT
D gene: NA
clone size: many
J gene: TRBJ1-6
V gene: TRBV27

CDR3 protein: CASSQFTSTDTQYF
CDR3 DNA: TGTGCCAGCAGCCAATTCACCAGCACAGATACGCAGTATTTT
D gene: NA
clone size: NA
J gene: TRBJ2-3
V gene: TRBV14

CDR3 protein: CASSEALGKLFF
CDR3 DNA: TGTGCCAGCAGTGAAGCTCTAGGGAAACTGTTTTTT
D gene: NA
clone size: NA
J gene: TRBJ1-4
V gene: TRBV2

CDR3 protein: CSADPPAGVGIYGYTF
CDR3 DNA: TGCAGTGCTGACCCTCCCGCGGGAGTAGGAATCTATGGCTACACCTTC
D gene: NA
clone size: few
J gene: TRBJ1-2
V gene: TRBV20-1

CDR3 protein: CASSTTGTGFGNTIYF
CDR3 DNA: TGTGCCAGCAGCACCACCGGGACAGGGTTCGGAAACACCATATATTTT
D gene: TRBD1
clone size: NA
J gene: TRBJ1-3
V gene: TRBV7-9

CDR3 protein: CASGPSGHTEAFF
CDR3 DNA: TGTGCCAGCGGCCCCTCGGGGCACACTGAAGCTTTCTTT
D gene: NA
clone size: NA
J gene: TRBJ1-1
V gene: TRBV12-3/TRBV12-4

CDR3 protein: CASSLGRGRGNQPQHF
CDR3 DNA: TGTGCCAGCAGCCTGGGGAGGGGGAGGGGTAATCAGCCCCAGCATTTT
D gene: NA
clone size: few
J gene: TRBJ1-5
V gene: TRBV6-6

CDR3 protein: CASSRGTGGNQPQHF
CDR3 DNA: TGCGCCAGCAGTCGAGGGACAGGAGGCAATCAGCCCCAGCATTTT
D gene: TRBD1
clone size: many
J gene: TRBJ1-5
V gene: TRBV5-1

CDR3 protein: CASSLTRQASYEQYF
CDR3 DNA: TGTGCCAGCAGCTTAACAAGACAGGCAAGCTACGAGCAGTACTTC
D gene: NA
clone size: NA
J gene: TRBJ2-7
V gene: TRBV7-2

CDR3 protein: CASSLMGSEQFF
CDR3 DNA: TGTGCCAGCAGCTTAATGGGGTCTGAGCAGTTCTTC
D gene: NA
clone size: few
J gene: TRBJ2-1
V gene: TRBV11-2

CDR3 protein: CSGTGLDEQYF
CDR3 DNA: TGCAGTGGGACAGGGCTGGACGAGCAGTACTTC
D gene: TRBD1
clone size: few
J gene: TRBJ2-7
V gene: TRBV29-1

CDR3 protein: CASRSRDRGGHEQYF
CDR3 DNA: TGTGCCAGCAGATCGCGGGACAGGGGAGGCCACGAGCAGTACTTC
D gene: TRBD1
clone size: NA
J gene: TRBJ2-7
V gene: TRBV6-5

CDR3 protein: CASSPGPRGGYTF
CDR3 DNA: TGCGCCAGCAGCCCTGGGCCAAGGGGTGGCTACACCTTC
D gene: NA
clone size: NA
J gene: TRBJ1-2
V gene: TRBV4-3

CDR3 protein: CASSSGDDWTQYF
CDR3 DNA: TGTGCCAGCAGCTCGGGGGACGATTGGACCCAGTACTTC
D gene: NA
clone size: NA
J gene: TRBJ2-5
V gene: TRBV7-2

CDR3 protein: CASSFDRQDLYGYTF
CDR3 DNA: TGTGCCAGCAGCTTCGATCGACAGGACCTCTATGGCTACACCTTC
D gene: NA
clone size: NA
J gene: TRBJ1-2
V gene: TRBV7-2